Listed here are 8 T cell receptor beta chains from one sample, sequenced in a study of regulatory T cells in long-lasting Graves disease. Time point denoted: newly diagnosed GD, antithyroid drugs for less than 3 months. The TCR library was prepared using RNA isolated from PBMCs. Through Arm-PCR of CDR3 regions and iRepertoire HTBI primers, TCR beta libraries were built. TCRdb reprocessed the multiplex PCR reads via MiXCR and lists one record per CDR3 protein. The sample includes roughly 320,000 distinct CDR3 sequences, 16% of them seen just once. The sample was also linked to a second study, of T cells in Graves' hyperthyroidism and ophthalmopathy.

Sequencing used peripheral blood mononuclear cells (PBMCs), obtained at new diagnosis, from a patient treated with antithyroid drugs. The receptor set was obtained from a middle-aged man with Graves disease.

With respect to this clonotype: Since a much larger clone is just one base distant, this may be a read error. The chain carries TRBV10-3 and TRBJ1-2; 10 positions agree with TRBD1. The CDR3 extends over 14 amino acids. Germline assignment: CDR1 ENHRY and CDR2 SYGVKD. The V segment lost 2 bases and the J segment 10 bases; nucleotides outside the gene matches: 7. CDR3 nucleotide sequence: TGTGCCATCAGTGAGCTGGGGACAGGGGAAGACTACACCTTC. It encodes CAISELGTGEDYTF.

The chain combines TRBV30 with TRBJ1-1, with 8 bases that match TRBD1. The V gene end was trimmed by 4 bases and the J gene end by 1 base; junction bases not matched to a gene: 5. Germline CDR1 and CDR2: GTSNPN and SVGIG (reference sequence). There are 14 residues in the CDR3. The CDR3 nucleotides read TGTGCCTGGACGAAGGGGACAGGGAACACTGAAGCTTTCTTT. Residues: CAWTKGTGNTEAFF.

This clonotype showed up many times. The chain has TRBV3-1 and TRBJ2-4, with no clear D. With 4 bases removed from V and 7 bases from J, the gap between germline ends came to 8 bases. Germline CDR1 is LGHDT and CDR2 is YNNKEL (reference sequence). CDR3 length equals 12 residues. The chain's CDR3 is CASSLTANIQYF. The CDR3 bases are TGTGCCAGCAGCCTCACAGCGAACATTCAGTACTTC. Complete variable domain (other parts from reference TRBV3-1 and TRBJ2-4): DTAVSQTPKYLVTQMGNDKSIKCEQNLGHDTMYWYKQDSKKFLKIMFSYNNKELIINETVPNRFSPKSPDKAHLNLHINSLELGDSAVYFCASSLTANIQYFGAGTRLSVL.

Many counts were recorded for this clonotype. The chain carries TRBV2 and TRBJ2-3; D may be TRBD2 (6 bases). CDR1 is SNHLY, CDR2 FYNNEI, per germline. V dropped 8 bases and J dropped 4 bases, with 10 bases sitting between them. The CDR3 length is 12 residues. CDR3 sequence: CASGRLSDTQYF. The CDR3 DNA reads TGTGCCAGCGGGAGGTTGTCAGATACGCAGTATTTT. The full variable domain, completed using reference TRBV2 and TRBJ2-3, is EPEVTQTPSHQVTQMGQEVILRCVPISNHLYFYWYRQILGQKVEFLVSFYNNEISEKSEIFDDQFSVERPDGSNFTLKIRSTKLEDSAMYFCASGRLSDTQYFGPGTRLTVL.

There are a few counts of this clonotype. The chain carries TRBV7-3 and TRBJ2-6, with 9 bases that match TRBD1. V trimming: 4 bases; J trimming: 2 bases; junction bases outside the gene matches: 3. This CDR3 comprises 16 residues. Per the germline V gene, CDR1 is SGHTA and CDR2 is FQGTGA. The CDR3 bases are TGTGCCAGCAGCTACACAGGGGGCGCTGGGGCCAACGTCCTGACTTTC. Translated, it gives CASSYTGGAGANVLTF.

This clonotype has ten or more counts. The chain uses TRBV12-3 or TRBV12-4 and TRBJ2-7; TRBD2 matches 13 bases. CDR3 length: 19 amino acids. V lost 2 bases and J lost 2; bases outside the gene matches: 12. Here the CDR3 reads CASSLILTSGGLQPYEQYF. DNA of the CDR3: TGTGCCAGCAGTTTAATCTTGACTAGCGGGGGGCTACAGCCCTACGAGCAGTACTTC.

This clonotype came up a few times. Germline is not matched at one junction end, which may reflect a read error. The CDR3 here is CACSPRPGATGELFF. CDR3 nucleotide sequence: TGTGCCTGCAGTCCACGGCCGGGAGCCACCGGGGAGCTGTTTTTT. V and J are TRBV12-3 or TRBV12-4 and TRBJ2-2, with TRBD2 as a possible D gene (6 bases). The length of the CDR3 is 15 residues.

This clonotype occurred many times. J is TRBJ2-1 and V is TRBV27, with D tentatively TRBD2 (6 bases). V lost 2 bases, J lost 5 bases, and 13 bases lay in between. Looked up from germline, CDR1 is MNHEY and CDR2 is SMNVEV (reference sequence). CDR3 length: 15 amino acids. The CDR3 DNA sequence: TGTGCCAGCAGTTTACGGAGGGGAAGGGACAATGAGCAGTTCTTC. Amino acid sequence: CASSLRRGRDNEQFF.